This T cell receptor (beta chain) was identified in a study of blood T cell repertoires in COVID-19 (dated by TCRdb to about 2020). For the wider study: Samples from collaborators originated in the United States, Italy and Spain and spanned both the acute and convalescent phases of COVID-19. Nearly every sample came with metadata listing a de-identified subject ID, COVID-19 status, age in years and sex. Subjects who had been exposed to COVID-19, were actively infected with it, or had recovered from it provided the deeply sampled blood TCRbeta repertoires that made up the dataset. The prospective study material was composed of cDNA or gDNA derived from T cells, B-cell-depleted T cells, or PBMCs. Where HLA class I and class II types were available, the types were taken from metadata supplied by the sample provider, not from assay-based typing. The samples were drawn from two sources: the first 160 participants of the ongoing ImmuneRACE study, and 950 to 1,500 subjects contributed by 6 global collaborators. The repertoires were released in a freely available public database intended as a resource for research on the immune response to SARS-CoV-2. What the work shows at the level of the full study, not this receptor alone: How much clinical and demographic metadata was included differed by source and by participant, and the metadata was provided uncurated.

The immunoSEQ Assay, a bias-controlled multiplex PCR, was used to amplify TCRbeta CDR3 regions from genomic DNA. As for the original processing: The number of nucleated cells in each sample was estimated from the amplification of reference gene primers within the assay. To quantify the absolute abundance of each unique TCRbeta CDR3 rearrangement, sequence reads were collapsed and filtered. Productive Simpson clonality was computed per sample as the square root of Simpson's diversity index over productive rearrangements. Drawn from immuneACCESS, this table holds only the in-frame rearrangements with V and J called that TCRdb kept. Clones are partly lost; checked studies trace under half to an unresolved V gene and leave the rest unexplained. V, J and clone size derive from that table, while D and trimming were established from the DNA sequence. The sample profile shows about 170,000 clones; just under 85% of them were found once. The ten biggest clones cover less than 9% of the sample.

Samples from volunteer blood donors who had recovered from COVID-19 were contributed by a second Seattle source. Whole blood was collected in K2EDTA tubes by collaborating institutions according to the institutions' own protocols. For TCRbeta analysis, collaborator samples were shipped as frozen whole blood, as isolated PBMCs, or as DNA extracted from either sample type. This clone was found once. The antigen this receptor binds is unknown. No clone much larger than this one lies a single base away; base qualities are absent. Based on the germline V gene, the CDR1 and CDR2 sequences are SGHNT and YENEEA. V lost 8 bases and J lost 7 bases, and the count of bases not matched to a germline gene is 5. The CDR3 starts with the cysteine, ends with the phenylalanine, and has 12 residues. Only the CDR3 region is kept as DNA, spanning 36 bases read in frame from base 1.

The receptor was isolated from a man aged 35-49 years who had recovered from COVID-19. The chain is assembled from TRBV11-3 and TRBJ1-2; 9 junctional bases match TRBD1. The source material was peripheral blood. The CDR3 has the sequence CASSQGASGYTF. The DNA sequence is TGTGCCAGCTCACAGGGGGCTAGTGGCTACACCTTC.